This TCR beta chain comes out of a study of blood T cell repertoires in COVID-19. As for the study in general: Both acute and convalescent COVID-19 samples were obtained from the United States, Italy and Spain. Sources were T cells, B-cell-depleted T cells, or PBMCs; the material itself was cDNA or gDNA.

V was pared by 1 base and J by 5 bases, with 11 bases between. The CDR3 runs to 15 residues. Germline V gene lookup returns CDR1 LNHNV and CDR2 YYDKDF (reference sequence). As originally analysed: It was from reference gene primer amplification that nucleated cell counts were estimated. The protocol was immunoSEQ multiplex PCR, while the TCRdb copy is restricted to in-frame clones and leaves out a portion. The D gene and trimming were derived from the DNA, and the V and J assignments and clone size from that table. The sample lists hundreds of thousands of clones; around 89% were seen once. The sequence derives from a woman in her 30s who had recovered from COVID-19. What was sequenced was PBMCs or T cells enriched from blood (not recorded which). The chain employs TRBV15 and TRBJ1-4, with D possibly matching TRBD1 (5 bases). The CDR3 sequence: CATSRGGGQNEKLFF. CDR3 sequence (DNA): TGTGCCACCAGCAGAGGGGGGGGTCAAAATGAAAAACTGTTTTTT.